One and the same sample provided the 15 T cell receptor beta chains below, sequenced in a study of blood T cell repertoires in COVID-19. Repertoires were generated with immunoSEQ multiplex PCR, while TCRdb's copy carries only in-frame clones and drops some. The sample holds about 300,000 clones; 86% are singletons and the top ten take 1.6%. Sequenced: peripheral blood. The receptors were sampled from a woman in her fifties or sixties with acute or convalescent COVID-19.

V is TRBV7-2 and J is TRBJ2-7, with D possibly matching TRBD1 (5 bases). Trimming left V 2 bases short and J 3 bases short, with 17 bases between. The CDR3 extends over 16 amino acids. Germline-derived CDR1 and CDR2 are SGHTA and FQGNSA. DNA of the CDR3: TGTGCCAGCAGCTTAAGAGTTCAGGGAACTAACTACGAGCAGTACTTC. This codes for CASSLRVQGTNYEQYF.

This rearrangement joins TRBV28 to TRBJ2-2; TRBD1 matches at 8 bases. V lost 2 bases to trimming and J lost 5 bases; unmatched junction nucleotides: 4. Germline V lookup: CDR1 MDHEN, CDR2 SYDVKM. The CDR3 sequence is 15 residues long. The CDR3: CASSLGGQVTGELFF. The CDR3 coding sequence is TGTGCCAGCAGTTTAGGGGGACAGGTAACCGGGGAGCTGTTTTTT.

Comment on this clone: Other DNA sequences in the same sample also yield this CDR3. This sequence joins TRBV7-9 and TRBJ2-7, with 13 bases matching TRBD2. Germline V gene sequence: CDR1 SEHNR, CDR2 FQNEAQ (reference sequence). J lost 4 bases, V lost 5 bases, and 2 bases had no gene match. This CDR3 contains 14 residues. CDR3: CASSLLAGGYEQYF. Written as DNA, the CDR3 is TGTGCCAGCAGCCTACTAGCGGGAGGGTACGAGCAGTACTTC.

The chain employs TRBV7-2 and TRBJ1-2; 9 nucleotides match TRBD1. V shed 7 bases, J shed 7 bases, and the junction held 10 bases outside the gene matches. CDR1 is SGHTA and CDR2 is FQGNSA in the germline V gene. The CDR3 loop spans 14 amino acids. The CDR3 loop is CASTLTGGASGYTF. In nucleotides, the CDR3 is TGTGCCAGCACGCTAACAGGGGGCGCGAGTGGCTACACCTTC.

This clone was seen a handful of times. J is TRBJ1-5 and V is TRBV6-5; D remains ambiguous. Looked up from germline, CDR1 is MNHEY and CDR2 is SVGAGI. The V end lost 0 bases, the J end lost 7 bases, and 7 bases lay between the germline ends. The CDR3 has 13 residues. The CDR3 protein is CASSYSVGQPQHF. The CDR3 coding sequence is TGTGCCAGCAGTTACTCGGTCGGGCAGCCCCAGCATTTT.

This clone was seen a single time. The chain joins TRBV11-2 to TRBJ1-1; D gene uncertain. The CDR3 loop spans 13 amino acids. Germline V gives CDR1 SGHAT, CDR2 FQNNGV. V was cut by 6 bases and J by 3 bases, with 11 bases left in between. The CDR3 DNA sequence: TGTGCCAGCAGTCGAGGCAAGGACACTGAAGCTTTCTTT. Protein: CASSRGKDTEAFF.

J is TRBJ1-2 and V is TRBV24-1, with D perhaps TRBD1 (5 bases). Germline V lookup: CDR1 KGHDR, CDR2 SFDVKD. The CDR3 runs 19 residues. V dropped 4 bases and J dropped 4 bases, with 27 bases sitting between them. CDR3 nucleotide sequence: TGTGCCACCAGTGAAACCCGGACGGGAGGGATCGGGGCCAGCTATGGCTACACCTTC. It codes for CATSETRTGGIGASYGYTF.

CDR3 in DNA: TGTGCCAGCAGCCAACAGCTTGGCTACACCTTC. Protein sequence: CASSQQLGYTF. The rearrangement uses TRBV7-9 and TRBJ1-2; the D is unclear. The CDR3 has 11 residues. Germline assignment: CDR1 SEHNR and CDR2 FQNEAQ (reference sequence). V was clipped by 5 bases and J by 7 bases, with 8 bases between them.

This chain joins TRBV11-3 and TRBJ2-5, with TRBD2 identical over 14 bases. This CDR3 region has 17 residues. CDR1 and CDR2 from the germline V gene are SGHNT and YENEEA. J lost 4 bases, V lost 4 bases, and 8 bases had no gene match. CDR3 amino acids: CASSSLQGLAGGETQYF. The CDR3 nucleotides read TGTGCCAGCAGCTCCCTACAAGGACTAGCGGGAGGAGAGACCCAGTACTTC.

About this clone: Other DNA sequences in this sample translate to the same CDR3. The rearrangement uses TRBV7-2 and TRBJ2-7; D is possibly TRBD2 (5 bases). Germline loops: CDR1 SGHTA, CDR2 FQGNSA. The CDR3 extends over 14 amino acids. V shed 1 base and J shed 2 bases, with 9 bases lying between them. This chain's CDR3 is CASSLVAGPYEQYF. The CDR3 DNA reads TGTGCCAGCAGCTTAGTGGCGGGCCCCTACGAGCAGTACTTC.

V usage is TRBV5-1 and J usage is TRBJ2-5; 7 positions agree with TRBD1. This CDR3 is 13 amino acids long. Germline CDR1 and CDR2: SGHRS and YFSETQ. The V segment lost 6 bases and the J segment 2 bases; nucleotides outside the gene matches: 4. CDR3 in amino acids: CASKGTAQETQYF. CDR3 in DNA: TGCGCCAGCAAAGGGACAGCGCAAGAGACCCAGTACTTC.

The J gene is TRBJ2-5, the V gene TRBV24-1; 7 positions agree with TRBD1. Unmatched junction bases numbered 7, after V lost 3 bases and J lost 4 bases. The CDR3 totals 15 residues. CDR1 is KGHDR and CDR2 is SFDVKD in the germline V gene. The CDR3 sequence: CATSDRAGGRETQYF. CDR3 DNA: TGTGCCACCAGTGATAGGGCAGGGGGTAGAGAGACCCAGTACTTC.

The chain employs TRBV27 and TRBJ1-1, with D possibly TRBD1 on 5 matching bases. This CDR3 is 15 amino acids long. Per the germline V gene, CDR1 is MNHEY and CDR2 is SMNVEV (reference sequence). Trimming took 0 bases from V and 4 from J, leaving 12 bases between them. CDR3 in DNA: TGTGCCAGCAGTTTATCGGCAGGGCGGAGCACTGAAGCTTTCTTT. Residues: CASSLSAGRSTEAFF.

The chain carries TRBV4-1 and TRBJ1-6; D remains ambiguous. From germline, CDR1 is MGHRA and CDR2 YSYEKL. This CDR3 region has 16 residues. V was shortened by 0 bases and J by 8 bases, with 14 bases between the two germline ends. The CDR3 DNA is TGCGCCAGCAGCCAAGACCCTTGGGTTGGAGATTCACCCCTCCACTTT. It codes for CASSQDPWVGDSPLHF.

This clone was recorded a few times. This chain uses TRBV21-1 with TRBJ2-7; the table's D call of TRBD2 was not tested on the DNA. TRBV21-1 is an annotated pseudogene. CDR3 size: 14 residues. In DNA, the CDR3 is TGTGCCAGCAAGGGACTAGCAGACCCCTACGAGCAGTACTTC. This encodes CASKGLADPYEQYF.